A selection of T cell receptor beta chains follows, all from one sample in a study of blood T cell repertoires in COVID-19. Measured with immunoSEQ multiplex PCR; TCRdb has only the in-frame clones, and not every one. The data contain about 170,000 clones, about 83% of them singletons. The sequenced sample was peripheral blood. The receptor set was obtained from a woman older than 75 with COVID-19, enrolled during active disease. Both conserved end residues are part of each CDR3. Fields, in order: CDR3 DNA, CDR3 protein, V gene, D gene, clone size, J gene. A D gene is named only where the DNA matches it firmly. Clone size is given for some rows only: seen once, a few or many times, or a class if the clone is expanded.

DNA: TGTGCCAGCAGCCCCCGTCTAGCCTCCTCCGAGCAGTACTTC
CDR3: CASSPRLASSEQYF
V: TRBV14
D: NA
size: NA
J: TRBJ2-7

DNA: TGTGCCAGCAGCCCTGGGTGGAGACTGAACACTGAAGCTTTCTTT
CDR3: CASSPGWRLNTEAFF
V: TRBV14
D: NA
size: once
J: TRBJ1-1

DNA: TGTGCCTGCCCCCGAAGCAGGGGGCTACACACTGAGCAGTTCTTC
CDR3: CACPRSRGLHTEQFF
V: TRBV30
D: TRBD1
size: NA
J: TRBJ2-1

DNA: TGTGCCAGCGAGGTCCAATTAAAGCAAGAGACCCAGTACTTC
CDR3: CASEVQLKQETQYF
V: TRBV7-2
D: NA
size: NA
J: TRBJ2-5

DNA: TGTGCCAGTAGTATAGTGAGGGGAGGCGAGCAGTACTTC
CDR3: CASSIVRGGEQYF
V: TRBV19
D: NA
size: NA
J: TRBJ2-7

DNA: TGTGCCAGCAGCTTGGGACAGGGAAGCTATGGCTACACCTTC
CDR3: CASSLGQGSYGYTF
V: TRBV5-4
D: TRBD1
size: NA
J: TRBJ1-2

DNA: TGTGCCAGCAGCCCTCTTGGGGGCGGGGAGACCCAGTACTTC
CDR3: CASSPLGGGETQYF
V: TRBV3-1/TRBV3-2
D: NA
size: NA
J: TRBJ2-5

DNA: TGTGCCATCAGCCTTTGGACAGTTGAATCAAACAATGAGCAGTTCTTC
CDR3: CAISLWTVESNNEQFF
V: TRBV10-3
D: NA
size: few
J: TRBJ2-1

DNA: TGTGCCAGCAGCTTTTATCTGAGCAATGAGCAGTTCTTC
CDR3: CASSFYLSNEQFF
V: TRBV3-1/TRBV3-2
D: NA
size: NA
J: TRBJ2-1

DNA: TGTGCCACCAGCAGAGCCCCCATAGAGACCCAGTACTTC
CDR3: CATSRAPIETQYF
V: TRBV15
D: NA
size: once
J: TRBJ2-5

DNA: TGTGCCATCACTCAGCGGGGGGCTTACAATGAGCAGTTCTTC
CDR3: CAITQRGAYNEQFF
V: TRBV10-3
D: TRBD2
size: NA
J: TRBJ2-1

DNA: TGTGCCAGCAGTAATAGTTCACCCCTCCACTTT
CDR3: CASSNSSPLHF
V: TRBV6-2/TRBV6-3
D: NA
size: once
J: TRBJ1-6

DNA: TGTGCCAGCAGCTTAGCCCCAAGACAGCTCCATGCGAACACCGGGGAGCTGTTTTTT
CDR3: CASSLAPRQLHANTGELFF
V: TRBV27
D: NA
size: few
J: TRBJ2-2

DNA: TGTGCCAGCAGATCGGGGGGCGCTGGGTATGGCTACACCTTC
CDR3: CASRSGGAGYGYTF
V: TRBV27
D: NA
size: NA
J: TRBJ1-2

DNA: TGTGCCAGCAGCCAAGAAGCTAGCGGGAGTTATGAGCAGTTCTTC
CDR3: CASSQEASGSYEQFF
V: TRBV4-2
D: TRBD2
size: NA
J: TRBJ2-1

DNA: TGTGCCAGCAGGAGATTCGGACAGAGCCTATCCTACGAGCAGTACTTC
CDR3: CASRRFGQSLSYEQYF
V: TRBV5-8
D: NA
size: NA
J: TRBJ2-7

DNA: TGTGCCAGCAGCCCATCGACAGGGCCCGGCTACACCTTC
CDR3: CASSPSTGPGYTF
V: TRBV7-2
D: TRBD1
size: NA
J: TRBJ1-2

DNA: TGTGCCAGCATTCCTAGCGGGAGGGAAGAGACCCAGTACTTC
CDR3: CASIPSGREETQYF
V: TRBV28
D: TRBD2
size: NA
J: TRBJ2-5

DNA: TGTGCCAGCAGCTTATGGGCCGATCAGCCCCAGCATTTT
CDR3: CASSLWADQPQHF
V: TRBV7-9
D: NA
size: few
J: TRBJ1-5

DNA: TGTGCCAGCAGCTCCCCTGGTGCAGGGCCGAGGACCGGGGAGCTGTTTTTT
CDR3: CASSSPGAGPRTGELFF
V: TRBV7-2
D: NA
size: NA
J: TRBJ2-2

DNA: TGTGCCAGCACCGATCGGCGGGGGGGCACAGATACGCAGTATTTT
CDR3: CASTDRRGGTDTQYF
V: TRBV6-1
D: TRBD2
size: NA
J: TRBJ2-3

DNA: TGTGCCAGCTCACTGGTCCAGGGGGCCTACGAGCAGTACTTC
CDR3: CASSLVQGAYEQYF
V: TRBV18
D: TRBD1
size: NA
J: TRBJ2-7

DNA: TGTGCCAGCAGCTTAGTCCTAGGCACTGAAGCTTTCTTT
CDR3: CASSLVLGTEAFF
V: TRBV7-2
D: NA
size: few
J: TRBJ1-1

DNA: TGTGCCACAGCCGGGACAGGGGTTTTCTCTGGAAACACCATATATTTT
CDR3: CATAGTGVFSGNTIYF
V: TRBV10-3
D: TRBD1
size: NA
J: TRBJ1-3

DNA: TGTGCCTGGTCCCGCGGGTCGCGGGAGGGCCGCAATGAGCAGTTCTTC
CDR3: CAWSRGSREGRNEQFF
V: TRBV30
D: TRBD2
size: NA
J: TRBJ2-1

DNA: TGCGCCAGCAGCTCGCAGGGGGCGCCGGGTGAAAAACTGTTTTTT
CDR3: CASSSQGAPGEKLFF
V: TRBV5-1
D: TRBD1
size: NA
J: TRBJ1-4

DNA: TGTGCCAGCAGCTTAAGAGCGGGAGGGGAGTACGAGCAGTACTTC
CDR3: CASSLRAGGEYEQYF
V: TRBV7-2
D: TRBD2
size: NA
J: TRBJ2-7

DNA: TGTGCCAGCTCACCTTCGGGGGAAAAACTGTTTTTT
CDR3: CASSPSGEKLFF
V: TRBV18
D: NA
size: few
J: TRBJ1-4

DNA: TGCGCCAGCAGCTTGCAGGGGTTAATCTACGAGCAGTACTTC
CDR3: CASSLQGLIYEQYF
V: TRBV5-1
D: NA
size: NA
J: TRBJ2-7

DNA: TGTGCCAGCAGCTTGCCGGGACATCCCCCGGGGAACACTGAAGCTTTCTTT
CDR3: CASSLPGHPPGNTEAFF
V: TRBV5-8
D: NA
size: NA
J: TRBJ1-1

DNA: TGTGCCAGTAGTCTCGGGACTAGCGGGAGATACGAGCAGTACTTC
CDR3: CASSLGTSGRYEQYF
V: TRBV19
D: TRBD2
size: NA
J: TRBJ2-7

DNA: TGTGCCAGCAGCACTAAATCCGGCCGGGAGCAGTACTTC
CDR3: CASSTKSGREQYF
V: TRBV11-3
D: NA
size: NA
J: TRBJ2-7

DNA: TGTGCCACCGCACGGGAGGGTAGGGAGACCCAGTACTTC
CDR3: CATAREGRETQYF
V: TRBV25-1
D: TRBD2
size: NA
J: TRBJ2-5

DNA: TGCAGCGCCCGGACAGGTCCGAACACTGAAGCTTTCTTT
CDR3: CSARTGPNTEAFF
V: TRBV29-1
D: TRBD1
size: NA
J: TRBJ1-1

DNA: TGTGCCAGCTCACCGCCGACAGGGGTTGAAAAACTGTTTTTT
CDR3: CASSPPTGVEKLFF
V: TRBV18
D: TRBD1
size: NA
J: TRBJ1-4

DNA: TGTGCCAGCAGTGTCCTAGCGGGGGGGCTCGAGACCCAGTACTTC
CDR3: CASSVLAGGLETQYF
V: TRBV2
D: TRBD2
size: NA
J: TRBJ2-5

DNA: TGTGCCAGCAGTCGCCCCAGGGGGTGGGAGTACTTC
CDR3: CASSRPRGWEYF
V: TRBV28
D: TRBD1
size: NA
J: TRBJ2-5

DNA: TGTGCCACCAGCAGAGGACAGGGCTTCTCCGAGCAGTACTTC
CDR3: CATSRGQGFSEQYF
V: TRBV15
D: TRBD1
size: NA
J: TRBJ2-7

DNA: TGTGCCAGCAGTCCATTAACCGGGACAGAGCTAGCCAAAAACATTCAGTACTTC
CDR3: CASSPLTGTELAKNIQYF
V: TRBV27
D: TRBD1
size: NA
J: TRBJ2-4

DNA: TGTGCCAGCTCACCACTGAGGGGGCTTGGCTACACCTTC
CDR3: CASSPLRGLGYTF
V: TRBV18
D: TRBD1
size: once
J: TRBJ1-2

DNA: TGTGCCAGCAGCCAAGCGCGGACTAGCGGGAGTACAGATACGCAGTATTTT
CDR3: CASSQARTSGSTDTQYF
V: TRBV14
D: TRBD2
size: few
J: TRBJ2-3

DNA: TGTGCCAGCAGCCCCGGCCGGGGGAACACTGAAGCTTTCTTT
CDR3: CASSPGRGNTEAFF
V: TRBV7-3
D: NA
size: NA
J: TRBJ1-1

DNA: TGCGCCAGCAGCCAAGACTCAAGGGGCTATTTACAAGGCACTGAAGCTTTCTTT
CDR3: CASSQDSRGYLQGTEAFF
V: TRBV4-1
D: NA
size: few
J: TRBJ1-1

DNA: TGTGCCACCAGTGACCCCGGACTAGCTCCAGATACGCAGTATTTT
CDR3: CATSDPGLAPDTQYF
V: TRBV24-1
D: TRBD2
size: NA
J: TRBJ2-3

DNA: TGTGCCAGCAGCTCGCGGGGGACCTCCTACAATGAGCAGTTCTTC
CDR3: CASSSRGTSYNEQFF
V: TRBV4-2
D: TRBD2
size: once
J: TRBJ2-1

DNA: TGTGCCTGGAGTGTACCAGGACATAGGGCAAGCAATCAGCCCCAGCATTTT
CDR3: CAWSVPGHRASNQPQHF
V: TRBV30
D: NA
size: NA
J: TRBJ1-5

DNA: TGTGCCAGCAGCTTTAGCGGGGGTTTCCAAGAGACCCAGTACTTC
CDR3: CASSFSGGFQETQYF
V: TRBV11-1
D: TRBD2
size: NA
J: TRBJ2-5

DNA: TGTGCCAGCAGCTTAAGTCGGGACACCGGGGAGCTGTTTTTT
CDR3: CASSLSRDTGELFF
V: TRBV7-3
D: NA
size: NA
J: TRBJ2-2

DNA: TGTGCCAGTCGACCCGCCGGGGGGAACGAGCAGTACTTC
CDR3: CASRPAGGNEQYF
V: TRBV19
D: TRBD2
size: NA
J: TRBJ2-7

DNA: TGCGCCAGCAGCTTGGGACTAGCGGTCACCTACGAGCAGTACTTC
CDR3: CASSLGLAVTYEQYF
V: TRBV5-1
D: TRBD2
size: once
J: TRBJ2-7

DNA: TGTGCCAGCAGCTTGCGTCCTTCCTACGAGCAGTACTTC
CDR3: CASSLRPSYEQYF
V: TRBV5-6
D: NA
size: NA
J: TRBJ2-7

DNA: TGTGCCAGCAGTTACTCCGGAGTTAACTATGGCTACACCTTC
CDR3: CASSYSGVNYGYTF
V: TRBV6-2/TRBV6-3
D: NA
size: NA
J: TRBJ1-2

DNA: TGTGCCACCAGCAGAGATGCGGGGAATCAGCCCCAGCATTTT
CDR3: CATSRDAGNQPQHF
V: TRBV15
D: NA
size: NA
J: TRBJ1-5